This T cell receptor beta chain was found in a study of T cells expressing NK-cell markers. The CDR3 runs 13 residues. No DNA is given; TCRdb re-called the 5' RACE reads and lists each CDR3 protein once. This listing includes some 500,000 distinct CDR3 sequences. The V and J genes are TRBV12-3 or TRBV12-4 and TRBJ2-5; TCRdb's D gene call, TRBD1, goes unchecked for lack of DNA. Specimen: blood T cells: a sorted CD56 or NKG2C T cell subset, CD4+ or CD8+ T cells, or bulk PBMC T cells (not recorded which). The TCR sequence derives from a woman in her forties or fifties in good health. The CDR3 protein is CASNTGAKETQYF.